This T cell receptor beta chain was identified in a study of blood T cell repertoires in COVID-19. On the study more broadly: T cells, B-cell-depleted T cells, or PBMCs provided the cDNA or gDNA that served as material.

Recovery among Cohort 3 donors was established by two negative PCRs, clearance, or symptom resolution. Only in-frame clones appear in the TCRdb table, and some are missing; sequencing was by immunoSEQ multiplex PCR. The table includes a few hundred thousand clones, 89% detected once. Germline assignment: CDR1 KGHDR and CDR2 SFDVKD. The CDR3 is made up of 13 amino acids. V shed 3 bases and J shed 9 bases, with 11 bases lying between them. This TCR was sampled from a woman in her thirties or forties who had recovered from COVID-19. The sequenced sample was PBMCs or T cells enriched from blood (not recorded which). This chain uses TRBV24-1 with TRBJ2-1, with D maybe TRBD1 (6 bases). In DNA, the CDR3 is TGTGCCACCAGTGATCAGGGGATCCCTGAGCAGTTCTTC. It encodes CATSDQGIPEQFF.